This TCR beta chain was retrieved from a study of shared clonotypes between healthy human individuals. Whole-study results and caveats: Donor scarcity curtailed the genetic and exposure-history diversity represented herein.

A word on this clone: Its antigen is as yet unknown.

Profiling relied on immunoSEQ multiplex PCR, and the TCRdb table lists in-frame clones only, not all of them. The table has around 2,100,000 clones, about 95% seen once. Positively selected for CCR7, the CD45RO-negative cells used as naive CD8 cells excluded terminally differentiated effector memory CD45RA+ cells. The TCR sequence derives from a man between 18 and 35 years old in good health. Source material: naive CD8+ T cells sorted from blood.

In DNA form, the CDR3 reads TGCGCCAGCAGCTGGCAGTCGTCGGGCAACTACGAGCAGTACTTC. This encodes CASSWQSSGNYEQYF. The chain couples TRBV5-1 to TRBJ2-7; D is unresolved. The length of the CDR3 is 15 residues. CDR1 and CDR2 from the germline V gene are SGHRS and YFSETQ. With 3 bases removed from V and 3 bases from J, the gap between germline ends came to 16 bases.